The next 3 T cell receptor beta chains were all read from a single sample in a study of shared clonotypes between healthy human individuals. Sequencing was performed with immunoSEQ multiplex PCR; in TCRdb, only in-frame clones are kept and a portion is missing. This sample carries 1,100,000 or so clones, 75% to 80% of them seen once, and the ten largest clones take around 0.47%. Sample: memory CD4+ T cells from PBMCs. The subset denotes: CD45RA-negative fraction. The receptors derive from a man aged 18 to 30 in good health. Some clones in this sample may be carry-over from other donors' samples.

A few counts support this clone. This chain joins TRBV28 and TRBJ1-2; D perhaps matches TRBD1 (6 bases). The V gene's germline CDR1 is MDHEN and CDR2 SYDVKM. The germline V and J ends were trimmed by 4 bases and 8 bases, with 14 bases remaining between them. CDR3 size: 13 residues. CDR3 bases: TGTGCCAGCAGTTGGGCAGGGGTTTGGGGCTACACCTTC. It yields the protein CASSWAGVWGYTF.

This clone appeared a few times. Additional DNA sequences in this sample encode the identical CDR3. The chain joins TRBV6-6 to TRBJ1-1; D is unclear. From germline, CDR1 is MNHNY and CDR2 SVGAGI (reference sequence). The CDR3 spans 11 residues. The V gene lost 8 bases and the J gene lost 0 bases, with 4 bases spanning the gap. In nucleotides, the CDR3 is TGTGCCAGCGCCTTGAACACTGAAGCTTTCTTT. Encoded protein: CASALNTEAFF.

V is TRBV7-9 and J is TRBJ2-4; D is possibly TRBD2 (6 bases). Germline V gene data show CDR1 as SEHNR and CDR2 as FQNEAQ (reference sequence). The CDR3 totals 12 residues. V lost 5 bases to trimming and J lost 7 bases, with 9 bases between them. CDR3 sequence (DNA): TGTGCCAGCAGCGGAGGAGGGAACATTCAGTACTTC. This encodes CASSGGGNIQYF.